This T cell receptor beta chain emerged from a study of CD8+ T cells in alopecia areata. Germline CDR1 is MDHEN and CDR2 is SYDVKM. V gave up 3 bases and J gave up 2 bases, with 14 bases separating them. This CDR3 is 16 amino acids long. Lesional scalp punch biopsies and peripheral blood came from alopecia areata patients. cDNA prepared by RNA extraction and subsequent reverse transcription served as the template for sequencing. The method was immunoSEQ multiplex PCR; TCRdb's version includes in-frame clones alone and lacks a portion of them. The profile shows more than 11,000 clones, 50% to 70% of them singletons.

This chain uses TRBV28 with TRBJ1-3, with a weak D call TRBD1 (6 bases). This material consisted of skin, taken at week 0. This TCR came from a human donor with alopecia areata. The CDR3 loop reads CASSFLDRSPGNTIYF. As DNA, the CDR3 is TGTGCCAGCAGTTTCCTGGACAGATCCCCTGGAAACACCATATATTTT.